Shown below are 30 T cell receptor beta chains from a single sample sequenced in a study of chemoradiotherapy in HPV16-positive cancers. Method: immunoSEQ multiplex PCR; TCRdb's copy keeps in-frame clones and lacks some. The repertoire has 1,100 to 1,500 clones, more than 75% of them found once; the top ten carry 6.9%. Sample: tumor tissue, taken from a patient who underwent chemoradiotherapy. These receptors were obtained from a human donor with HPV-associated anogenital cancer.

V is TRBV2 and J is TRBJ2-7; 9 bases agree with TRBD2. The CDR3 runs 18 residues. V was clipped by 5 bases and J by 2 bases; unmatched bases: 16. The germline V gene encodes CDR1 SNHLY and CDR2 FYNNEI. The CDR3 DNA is TGTGCCAGCAGTCCCCCGTCAGCGGGGGGCCTTTCCCCCTACGAGCAGTACTTC. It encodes CASSPPSAGGLSPYEQYF.

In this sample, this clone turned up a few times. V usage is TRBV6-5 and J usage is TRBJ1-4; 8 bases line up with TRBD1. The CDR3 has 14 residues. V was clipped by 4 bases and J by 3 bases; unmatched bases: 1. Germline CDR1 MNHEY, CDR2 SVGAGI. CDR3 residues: CASSSGQANEKLFF. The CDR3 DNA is TGTGCCAGCAGTTCGGGACAGGCTAATGAAAAACTGTTTTTT.

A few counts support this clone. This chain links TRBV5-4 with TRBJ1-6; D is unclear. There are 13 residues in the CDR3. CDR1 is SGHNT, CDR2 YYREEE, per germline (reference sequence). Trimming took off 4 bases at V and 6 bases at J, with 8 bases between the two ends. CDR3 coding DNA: TGTGCCAGCAGCCCATCAATTAATTCACCCCTCCACTTT. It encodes CASSPSINSPLHF.

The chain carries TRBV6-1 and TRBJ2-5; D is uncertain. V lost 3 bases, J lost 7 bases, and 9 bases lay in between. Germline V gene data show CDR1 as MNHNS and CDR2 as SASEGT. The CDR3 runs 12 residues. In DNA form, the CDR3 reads TGTGCCAGCAGTGATGTCTTCGGGACCCAGTACTTC. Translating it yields CASSDVFGTQYF.

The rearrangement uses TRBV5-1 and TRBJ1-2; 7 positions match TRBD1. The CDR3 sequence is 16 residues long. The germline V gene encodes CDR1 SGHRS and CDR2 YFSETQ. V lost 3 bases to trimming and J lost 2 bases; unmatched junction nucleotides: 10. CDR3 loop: CASSSITGTDNYGYTF. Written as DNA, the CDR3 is TGCGCCAGCAGCTCAATAACCGGGACAGACAACTATGGCTACACCTTC.

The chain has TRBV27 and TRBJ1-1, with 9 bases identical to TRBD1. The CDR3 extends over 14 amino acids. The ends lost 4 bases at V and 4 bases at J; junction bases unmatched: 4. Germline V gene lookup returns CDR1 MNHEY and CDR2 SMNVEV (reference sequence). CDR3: CASSYTGGGTEAFF. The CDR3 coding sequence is TGTGCCAGCAGTTATACAGGGGGCGGCACTGAAGCTTTCTTT.

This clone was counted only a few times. The CDR3 DNA sequence: TGCGCCAGCAGCTCGACAGCCTTCTCCTACGAGCAGTACTTC. Protein product: CASSSTAFSYEQYF. The chain employs TRBV5-1 and TRBJ2-7, with TRBD1 as a possible D gene (5 bases). This CDR3 has 14 residues. Germline V CDR1 and CDR2: SGHRS, YFSETQ. V lost 3 bases and J lost 0, with 10 bases in between.

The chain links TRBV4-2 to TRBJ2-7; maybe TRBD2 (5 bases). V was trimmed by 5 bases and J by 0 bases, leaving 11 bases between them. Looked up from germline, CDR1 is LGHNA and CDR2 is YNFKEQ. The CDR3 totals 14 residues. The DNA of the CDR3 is TGTGCCAGCAGCGATCGAGGGAGCTCCTACGAGCAGTACTTC. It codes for CASSDRGSSYEQYF.

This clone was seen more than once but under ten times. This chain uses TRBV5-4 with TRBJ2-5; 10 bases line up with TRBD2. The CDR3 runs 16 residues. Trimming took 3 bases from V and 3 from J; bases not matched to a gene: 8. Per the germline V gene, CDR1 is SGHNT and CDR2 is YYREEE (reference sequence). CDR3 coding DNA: TGTGCCAGCAGCTCCCGAGGGCTAGCGGGGGAAGAGACCCAGTACTTC. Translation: CASSSRGLAGEETQYF.

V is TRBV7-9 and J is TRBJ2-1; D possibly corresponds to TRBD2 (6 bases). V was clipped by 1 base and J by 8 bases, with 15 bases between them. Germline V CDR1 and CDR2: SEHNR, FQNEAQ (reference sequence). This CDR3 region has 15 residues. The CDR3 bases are TGTGCCAGCAGCTTAGTAGCGGAGCCGAGTTATGAGCAGTTCTTC. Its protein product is CASSLVAEPSYEQFF.

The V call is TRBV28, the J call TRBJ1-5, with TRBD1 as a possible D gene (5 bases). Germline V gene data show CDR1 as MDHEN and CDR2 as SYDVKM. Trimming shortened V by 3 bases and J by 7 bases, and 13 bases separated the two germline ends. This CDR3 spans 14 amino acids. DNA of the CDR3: TGTGCCAGCAGTTTTCGGGGCGGGGGACAGCCCCAGCATTTT. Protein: CASSFRGGGQPQHF.

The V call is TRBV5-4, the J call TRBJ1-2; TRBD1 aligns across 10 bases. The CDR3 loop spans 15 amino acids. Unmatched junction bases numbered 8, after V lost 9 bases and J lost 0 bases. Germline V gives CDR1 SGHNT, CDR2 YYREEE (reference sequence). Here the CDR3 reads CATGQGVMSNYGYTF. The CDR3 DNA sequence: TGTGCCACTGGACAGGGGGTAATGTCTAACTATGGCTACACCTTC.

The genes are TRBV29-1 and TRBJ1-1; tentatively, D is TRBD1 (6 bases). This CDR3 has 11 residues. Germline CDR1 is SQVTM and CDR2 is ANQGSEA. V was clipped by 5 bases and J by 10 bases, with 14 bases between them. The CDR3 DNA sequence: TGCAGCGTTTGGGGGGGGCATGGAGCTTTCTTT. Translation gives CSVWGGHGAFF.

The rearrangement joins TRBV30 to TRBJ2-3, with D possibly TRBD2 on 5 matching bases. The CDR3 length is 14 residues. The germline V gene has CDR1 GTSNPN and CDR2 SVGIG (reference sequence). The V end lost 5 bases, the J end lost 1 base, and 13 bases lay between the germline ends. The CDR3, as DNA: TGTGCCTGGTCGACTAAGGGTGGCACAGATACGCAGTATTTT. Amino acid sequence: CAWSTKGGTDTQYF.

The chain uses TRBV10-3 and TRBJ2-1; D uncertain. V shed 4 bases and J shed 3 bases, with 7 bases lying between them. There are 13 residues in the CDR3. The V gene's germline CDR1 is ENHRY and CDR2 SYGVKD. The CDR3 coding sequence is TGTGCCATCAGTGGGCACGGCTACAATGAGCAGTTCTTC. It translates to CAISGHGYNEQFF.

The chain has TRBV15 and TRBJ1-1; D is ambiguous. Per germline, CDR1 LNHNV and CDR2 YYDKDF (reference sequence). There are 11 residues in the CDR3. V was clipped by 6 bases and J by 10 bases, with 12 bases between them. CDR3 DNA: TGTGCCACCAGAGGGTATAGCGGAGCTTTCTTT. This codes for CATRGYSGAFF. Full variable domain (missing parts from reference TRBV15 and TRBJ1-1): DAMVIQNPRYQVTQFGKPVTLSCSQTLNHNVMYWYQQKSSQAPKLLFHYYDKDFNNEADTPDNFQSRRPNTSFCFLDIRSPGLGDTAMYLCATRGYSGAFFGQGTRLTVV.

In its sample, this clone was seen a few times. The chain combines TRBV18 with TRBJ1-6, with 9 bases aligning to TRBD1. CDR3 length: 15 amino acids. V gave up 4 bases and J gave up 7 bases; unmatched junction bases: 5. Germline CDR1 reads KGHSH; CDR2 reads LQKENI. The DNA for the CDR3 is TGTGCCAGCTCACAGCAAGGGACAGGGAATTCACCCCTCCACTTT. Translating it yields CASSQQGTGNSPLHF.

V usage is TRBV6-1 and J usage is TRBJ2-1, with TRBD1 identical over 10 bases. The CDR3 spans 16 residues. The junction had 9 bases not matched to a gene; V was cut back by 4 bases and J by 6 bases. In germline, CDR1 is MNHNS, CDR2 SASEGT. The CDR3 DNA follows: TGTGCCAGCAGTGGTCTCCCGGGACAGGGGTCCAATGAGCAGTTCTTC. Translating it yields CASSGLPGQGSNEQFF.

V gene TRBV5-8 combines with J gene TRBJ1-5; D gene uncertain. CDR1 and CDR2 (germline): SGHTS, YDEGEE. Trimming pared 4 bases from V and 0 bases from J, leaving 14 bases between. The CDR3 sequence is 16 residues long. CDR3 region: CASSKTGVLSNQPQHF. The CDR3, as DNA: TGTGCCAGCAGCAAGACGGGAGTTCTTAGCAATCAGCCCCAGCATTTT.

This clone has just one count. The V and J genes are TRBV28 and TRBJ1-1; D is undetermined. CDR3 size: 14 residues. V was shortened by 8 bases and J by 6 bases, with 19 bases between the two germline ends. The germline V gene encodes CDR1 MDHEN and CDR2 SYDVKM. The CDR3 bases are TGTGCCAGCGCCCGTGGAGGGTTTCGACCTGAAGCTTTCTTT. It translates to CASARGGFRPEAFF.

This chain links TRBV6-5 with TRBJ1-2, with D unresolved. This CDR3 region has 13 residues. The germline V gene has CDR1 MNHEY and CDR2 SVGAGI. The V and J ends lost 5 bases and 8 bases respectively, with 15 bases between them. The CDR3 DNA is TGTGCCAGCAGTAACCCGGCAGGCCAAGGCTACACCTTC. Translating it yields CASSNPAGQGYTF.

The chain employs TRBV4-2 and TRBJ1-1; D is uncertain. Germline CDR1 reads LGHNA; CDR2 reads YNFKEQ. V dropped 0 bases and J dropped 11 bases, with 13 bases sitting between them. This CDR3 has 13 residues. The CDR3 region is CASSQDKASRAFF. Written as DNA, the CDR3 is TGTGCCAGCAGCCAAGATAAGGCTTCCCGGGCTTTCTTT.

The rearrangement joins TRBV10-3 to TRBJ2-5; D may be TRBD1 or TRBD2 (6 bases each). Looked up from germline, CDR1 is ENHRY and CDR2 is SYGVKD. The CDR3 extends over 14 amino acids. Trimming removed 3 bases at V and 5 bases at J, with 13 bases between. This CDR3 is CAISDSGAVETQYF. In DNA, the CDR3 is TGTGCCATCAGTGACTCGGGGGCCGTGGAGACCCAGTACTTC.

Written as DNA, the CDR3 is TGCGCCAGCAGCCCTTCCCCGGGGTTGGCTGAAGCTTTCTTT. Its translation: CASSPSPGLAEAFF. The chain joins TRBV5-1 to TRBJ1-1; D unclear. Germline CDR1 SGHRS, CDR2 YFSETQ. Trimming shortened V by 4 bases and J by 6 bases, and 16 bases separated the two germline ends. This CDR3 comprises 14 residues.

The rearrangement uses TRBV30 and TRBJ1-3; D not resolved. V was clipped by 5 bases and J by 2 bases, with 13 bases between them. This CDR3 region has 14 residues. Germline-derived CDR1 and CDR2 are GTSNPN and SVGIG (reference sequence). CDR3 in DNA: TGTGCCTGGGGTGAGATTGGGACTGGAAACACCATATATTTT. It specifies CAWGEIGTGNTIYF.

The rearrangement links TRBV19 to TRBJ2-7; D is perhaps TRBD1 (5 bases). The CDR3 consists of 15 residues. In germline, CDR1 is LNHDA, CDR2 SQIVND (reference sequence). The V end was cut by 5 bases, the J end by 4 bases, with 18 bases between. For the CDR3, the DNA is TGTGCCAGTAGTGTTCAGGGTTCCTACCGGTACGAGCAGTACTTC. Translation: CASSVQGSYRYEQYF.

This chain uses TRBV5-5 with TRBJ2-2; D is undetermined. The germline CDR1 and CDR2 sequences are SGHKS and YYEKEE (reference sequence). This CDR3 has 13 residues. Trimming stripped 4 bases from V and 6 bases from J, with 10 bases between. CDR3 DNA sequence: TGTGCCAGCAGCCCCGAGGCGGCCGGGGAGCTGTTTTTT. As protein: CASSPEAAGELFF.

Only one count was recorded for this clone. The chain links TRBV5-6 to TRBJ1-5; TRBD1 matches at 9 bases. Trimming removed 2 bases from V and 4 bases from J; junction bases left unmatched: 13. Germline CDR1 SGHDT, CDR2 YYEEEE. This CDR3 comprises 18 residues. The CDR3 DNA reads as TGTGCCAGCAGCTTATTCGTTGACAGGGGGTTTGGGAATCAGCCCCAGCATTTT. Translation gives CASSLFVDRGFGNQPQHF.

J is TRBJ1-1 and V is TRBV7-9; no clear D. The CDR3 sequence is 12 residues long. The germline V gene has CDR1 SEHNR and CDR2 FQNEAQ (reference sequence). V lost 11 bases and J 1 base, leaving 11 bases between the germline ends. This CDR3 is CAPDGRNTEAFF. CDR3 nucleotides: TGTGCCCCCGATGGCCGGAACACTGAAGCTTTCTTT.

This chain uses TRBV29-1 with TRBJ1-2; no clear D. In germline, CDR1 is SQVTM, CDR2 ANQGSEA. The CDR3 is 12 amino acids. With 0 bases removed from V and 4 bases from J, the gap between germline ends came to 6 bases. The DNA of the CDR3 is TGCAGCGTTGAAGACCCACCCTATGGCTACACCTTC. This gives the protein CSVEDPPYGYTF.